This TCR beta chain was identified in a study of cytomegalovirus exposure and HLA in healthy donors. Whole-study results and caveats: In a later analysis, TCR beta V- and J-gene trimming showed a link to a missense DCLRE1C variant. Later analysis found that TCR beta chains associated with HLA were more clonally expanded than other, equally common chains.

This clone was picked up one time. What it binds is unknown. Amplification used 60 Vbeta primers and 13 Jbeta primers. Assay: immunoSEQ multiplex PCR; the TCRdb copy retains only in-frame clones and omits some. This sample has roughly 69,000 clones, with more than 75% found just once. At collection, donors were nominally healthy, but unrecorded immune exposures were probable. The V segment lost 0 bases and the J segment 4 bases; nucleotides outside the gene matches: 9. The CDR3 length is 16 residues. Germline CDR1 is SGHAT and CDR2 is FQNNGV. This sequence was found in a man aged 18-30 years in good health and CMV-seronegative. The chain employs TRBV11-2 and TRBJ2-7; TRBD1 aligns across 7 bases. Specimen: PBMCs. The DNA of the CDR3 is TGTGCCAGCAGCTTAGATTCCGGGACAGCCTCGTACGAGCAGTACTTC. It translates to CASSLDSGTASYEQYF.